This TCR beta chain was sequenced during a study of glioma-infiltrating T cells. General study points: Non-neoplastic patients had below-expected tissue-blood divergence, while all gliomas exceeded expectation. Only very few CDR3 sequences appeared in both tissue and blood.

This clonotype was observed at least ten times. The antigen is undetermined. Using RNA template, CDR3s of TCR alpha and beta were amplified with iRepertoire arm-PCR. Input was roughly 100-450 ng of tissue mRNA or PBMC total RNA. TCRdb analysed the multiplex PCR reads with MiXCR anew, one entry per CDR3 protein. The sample contains under 50,000 distinct CDR3 sequences, more than 20% of which appear only once. V was clipped by 1 base and J by 4 bases, with 12 bases between them. Germline V gives CDR1 LGHDT, CDR2 YNNKEL (reference sequence). This CDR3 spans 15 amino acids. The source of this sequence is a human donor with low-grade glioma or glioblastoma, undergoing nonglioma brain surgery, or in good health (not recorded which). The gene calls are TRBV3-1 and TRBJ2-3; D might be TRBD1 (7 bases). Sequences were obtained from glioma tissue, nonneoplastic brain tissue, or PBMCs (not recorded which). The CDR3 region is CASSQVGRGADTQYF. As DNA, the CDR3 is TGTGCCAGCAGCCAAGTTGGCAGGGGGGCAGATACGCAGTATTTT.